This TCR beta chain was documented in a study of patients and donors after allogeneic stem cell transplantation. The CDR3 contains 12 residues. CDR1 and CDR2 (germline): SQVTM, ANQGSEA. J lost 3 bases, V lost 5 bases, and 3 bases had no gene match. TCRdb reanalysed the RT-PCR reads using MiXCR and keeps one entry per CDR3 protein. The sample holds approximately 150,000 distinct CDR3 sequences; over 25% are singletons and the top ten take around 3%. The specimen was blood, either unsorted or a sorted T cell fraction (not recorded which). The clonotype comes from a human donor who was either an allogeneic HSCT recipient or a stem cell or donor lymphocyte infusion donor (not recorded which). It is not recorded whose cells these are; they may come from a transplant donor. This chain links TRBV29-1 with TRBJ2-7; 8 bases match TRBD1. CDR3 loop: CSVRGTGYEQYF. In DNA, the CDR3 is TGCAGCGTTAGAGGGACAGGCTACGAGCAGTACTTC.